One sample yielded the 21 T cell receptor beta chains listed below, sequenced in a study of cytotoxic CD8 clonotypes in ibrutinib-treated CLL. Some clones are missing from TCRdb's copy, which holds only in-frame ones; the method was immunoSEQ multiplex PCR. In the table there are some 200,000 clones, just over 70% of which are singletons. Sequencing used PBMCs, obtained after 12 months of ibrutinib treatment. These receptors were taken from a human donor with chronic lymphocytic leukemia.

As DNA, the CDR3 is TGTGCCAGTAGCTTTCTGGGTGGGAGGGACGAGACCCAGTACTTC. This translates into CASSFLGGRDETQYF. The chain employs TRBV19 and TRBJ2-5; 7 nucleotides align to TRBD2. The V and J ends lost 6 bases and 5 bases, in that order; junction bases with no gene match: 12. There are 15 residues in the CDR3. Germline-derived CDR1 and CDR2 are LNHDA and SQIVND (reference sequence).

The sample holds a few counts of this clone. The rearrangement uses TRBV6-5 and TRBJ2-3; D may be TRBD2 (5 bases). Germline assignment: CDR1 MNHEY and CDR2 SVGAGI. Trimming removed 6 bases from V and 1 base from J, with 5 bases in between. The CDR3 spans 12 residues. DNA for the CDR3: TGTGCCAGCAGGAGGGGCACAGATACGCAGTATTTT. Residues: CASRRGTDTQYF.

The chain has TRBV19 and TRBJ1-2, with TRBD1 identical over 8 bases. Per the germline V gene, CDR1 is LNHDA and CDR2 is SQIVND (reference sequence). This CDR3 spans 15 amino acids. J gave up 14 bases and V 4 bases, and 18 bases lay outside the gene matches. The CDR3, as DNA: TGTGCCAGTAGTAGCCCCATCCGGGACAGGTGGATTAAGACCTTC. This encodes CASSSPIRDRWIKTF.

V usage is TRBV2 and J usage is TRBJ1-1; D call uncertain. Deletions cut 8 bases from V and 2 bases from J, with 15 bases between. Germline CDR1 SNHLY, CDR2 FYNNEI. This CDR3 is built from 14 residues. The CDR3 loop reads CASVKGPGNTEAFF. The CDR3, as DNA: TGTGCCAGCGTTAAAGGGCCGGGAAACACTGAAGCTTTCTTT.

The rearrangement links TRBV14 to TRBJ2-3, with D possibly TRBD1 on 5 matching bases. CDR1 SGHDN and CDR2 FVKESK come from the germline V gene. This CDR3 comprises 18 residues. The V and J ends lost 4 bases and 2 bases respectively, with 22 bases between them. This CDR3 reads CASSRSTVTSKNTDTQYF. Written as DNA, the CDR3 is TGTGCCAGCAGCCGATCGACAGTTACCTCTAAGAACACAGATACGCAGTATTTT.

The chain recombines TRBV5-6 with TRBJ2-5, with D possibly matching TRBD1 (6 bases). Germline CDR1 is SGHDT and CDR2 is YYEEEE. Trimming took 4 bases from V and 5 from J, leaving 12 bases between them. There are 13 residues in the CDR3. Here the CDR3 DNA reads TGTGCCAGCAGCGCGGCAGGGGAGGAGACCCAGTACTTC. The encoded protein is CASSAAGEETQYF.

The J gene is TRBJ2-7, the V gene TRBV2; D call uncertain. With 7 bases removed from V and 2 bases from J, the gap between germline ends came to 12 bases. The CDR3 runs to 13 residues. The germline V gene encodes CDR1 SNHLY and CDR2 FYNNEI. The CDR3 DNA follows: TGTGCCAGCAAGGCTGGGAATACCTACGAGCAGTACTTC. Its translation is CASKAGNTYEQYF.

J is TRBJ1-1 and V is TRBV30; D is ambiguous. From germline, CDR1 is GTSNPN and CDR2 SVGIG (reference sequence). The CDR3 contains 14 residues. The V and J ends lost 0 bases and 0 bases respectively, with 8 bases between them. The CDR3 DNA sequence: TGTGCCTGGAGTGTTTGGACGGTGAACACTGAAGCTTTCTTT. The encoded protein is CAWSVWTVNTEAFF.

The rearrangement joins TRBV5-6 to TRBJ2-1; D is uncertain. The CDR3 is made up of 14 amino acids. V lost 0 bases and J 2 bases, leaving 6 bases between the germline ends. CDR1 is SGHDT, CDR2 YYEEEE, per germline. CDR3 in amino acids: CASSLDRAYNEQFF. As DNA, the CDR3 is TGTGCCAGCAGCTTGGACCGGGCCTACAATGAGCAGTTCTTC.

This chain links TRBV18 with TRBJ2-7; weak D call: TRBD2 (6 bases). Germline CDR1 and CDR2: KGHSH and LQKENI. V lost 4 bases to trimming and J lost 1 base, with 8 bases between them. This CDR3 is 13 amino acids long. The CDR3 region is CASSLRESYEQYF. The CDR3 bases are TGTGCCAGCTCACTGCGGGAATCCTACGAGCAGTACTTC.

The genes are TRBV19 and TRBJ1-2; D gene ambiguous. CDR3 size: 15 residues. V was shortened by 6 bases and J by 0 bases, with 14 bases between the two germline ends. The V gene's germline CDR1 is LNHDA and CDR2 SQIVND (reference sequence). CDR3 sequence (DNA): TGTGCCAGTAGCCTCCGGGGATCAGCTAACTATGGCTACACCTTC. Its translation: CASSLRGSANYGYTF.

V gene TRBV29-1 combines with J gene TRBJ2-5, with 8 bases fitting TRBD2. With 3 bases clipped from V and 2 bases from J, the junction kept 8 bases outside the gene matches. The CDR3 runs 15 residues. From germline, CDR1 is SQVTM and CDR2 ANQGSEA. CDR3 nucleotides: TGCAGCGTTGAGGGTAGCGGGAAACTACAAGAGACCCAGTACTTC. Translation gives CSVEGSGKLQETQYF.

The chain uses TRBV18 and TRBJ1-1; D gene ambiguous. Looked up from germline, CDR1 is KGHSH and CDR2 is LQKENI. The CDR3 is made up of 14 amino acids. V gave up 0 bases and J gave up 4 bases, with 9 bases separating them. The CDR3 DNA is TGTGCCAGCTCACCACCGCGGGAGGGCACTGAAGCTTTCTTT. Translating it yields CASSPPREGTEAFF.

The CDR3: CASSRQDNTEAFF. The CDR3 nucleotides read TGCGCCAGCAGCCGACAGGATAACACTGAAGCTTTCTTT. J is TRBJ1-1 and V is TRBV5-1; D may be TRBD1 (6 bases). Trimming removed 4 bases at V and 2 bases at J, with 9 bases between. CDR3 length: 13 residues. Germline V gene lookup returns CDR1 SGHRS and CDR2 YFSETQ.

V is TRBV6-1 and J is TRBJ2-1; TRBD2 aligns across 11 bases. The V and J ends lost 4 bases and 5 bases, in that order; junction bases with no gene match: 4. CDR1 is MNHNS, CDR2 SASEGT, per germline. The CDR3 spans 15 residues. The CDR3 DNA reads TGTGCCAGCAGTGGGGGACTAGCGGACAACAATGAGCAGTTCTTC. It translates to CASSGGLADNNEQFF.

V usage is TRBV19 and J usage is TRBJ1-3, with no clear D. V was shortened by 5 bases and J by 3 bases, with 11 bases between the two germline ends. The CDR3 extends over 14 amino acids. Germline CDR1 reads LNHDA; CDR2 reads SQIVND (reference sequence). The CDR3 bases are TGTGCCAGTAGTCTCCGAGGCAGTGGAAACACCATATATTTT. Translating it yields CASSLRGSGNTIYF.

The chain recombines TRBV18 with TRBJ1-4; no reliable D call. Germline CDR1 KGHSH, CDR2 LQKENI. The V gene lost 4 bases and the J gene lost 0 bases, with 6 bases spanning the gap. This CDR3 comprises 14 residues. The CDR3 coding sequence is TGTGCCAGCTCACAAACAGCAACTAATGAAAAACTGTTTTTT. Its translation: CASSQTATNEKLFF.

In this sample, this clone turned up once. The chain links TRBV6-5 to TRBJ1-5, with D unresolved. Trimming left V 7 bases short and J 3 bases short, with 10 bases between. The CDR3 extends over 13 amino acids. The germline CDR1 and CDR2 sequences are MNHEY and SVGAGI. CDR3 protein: CASTRGVNQPQHF. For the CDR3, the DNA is TGTGCCAGCACCCGCGGGGTCAATCAGCCCCAGCATTTT.

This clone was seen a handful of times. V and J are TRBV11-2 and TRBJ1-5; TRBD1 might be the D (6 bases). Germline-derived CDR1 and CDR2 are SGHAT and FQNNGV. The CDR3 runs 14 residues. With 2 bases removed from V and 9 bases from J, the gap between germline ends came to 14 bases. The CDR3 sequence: CASSLTQGVWPQHF. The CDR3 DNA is TGTGCCAGCAGCTTAACACAGGGAGTTTGGCCCCAGCATTTT.

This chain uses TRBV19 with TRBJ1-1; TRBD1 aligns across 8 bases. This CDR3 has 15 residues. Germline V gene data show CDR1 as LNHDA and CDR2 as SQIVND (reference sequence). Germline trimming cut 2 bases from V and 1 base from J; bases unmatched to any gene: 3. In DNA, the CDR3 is TGTGCCAGTAGTATATTGGGACAGGCGAACACTGAAGCTTTCTTT. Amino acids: CASSILGQANTEAFF.

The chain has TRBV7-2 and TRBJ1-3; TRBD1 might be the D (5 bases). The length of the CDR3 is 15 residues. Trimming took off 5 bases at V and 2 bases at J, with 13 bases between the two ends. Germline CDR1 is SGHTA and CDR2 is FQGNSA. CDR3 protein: CASSPTQGAGNTIYF. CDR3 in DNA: TGTGCCAGCAGCCCGACTCAAGGGGCTGGAAACACCATATATTTT.